The rows below give T cell receptor beta chains drawn from one sample of a study of T cell changes during pregnancy in multiple sclerosis. The data were produced by immunoSEQ multiplex PCR, yet TCRdb's version contains in-frame clones alone and is incomplete. The data contain around 63,000 clones, roughly 92% of them singletons. The sequences come from CD8+ T cells from peripheral blood mononuclear cells, collected in the third trimester of pregnancy. The origin of the receptors is a female donor in good health, enrolled as a control in a pregnancy study. The CDR3 runs from the conserved cysteine through the conserved F or W. A D gene is named only where the DNA matches it firmly. A row's size may be missing; if present it is once, few, many or a size class.

clone size	J gene	D gene	V gene	CDR3 protein	CDR3 DNA
once	TRBJ1-5	TRBD1	TRBV29-1	CSVQTGGLLGNQPQHF	TGCAGCGTACAGACAGGGGGACTTCTCGGCAATCAGCCCCAGCATTTT
-	TRBJ2-1	TRBD1	TRBV11-2	CASSWGRTGAPNEQFF	TGTGCCAGCAGCTGGGGCCGGACAGGGGCCCCCAATGAGCAGTTCTTC
-	TRBJ1-2	-	TRBV29-1	CSVVGDTVGYTF	TGCAGCGTTGTGGGGGACACCGTGGGCTACACCTTC
-	TRBJ1-1	-	TRBV27	CASSLGEGTEAFF	TGTGCCAGCAGTTTAGGGGAGGGCACTGAAGCTTTCTTT
-	TRBJ2-1	-	TRBV6-4	CASSSGGSGNEQFF	TGTGCCAGCAGTAGCGGAGGTTCGGGGAATGAGCAGTTCTTC
-	TRBJ1-1	TRBD1	TRBV5-6	CASSLAGGWTEAFF	TGTGCCAGCAGCTTGGCAGGGGGGTGGACTGAAGCTTTCTTT
-	TRBJ2-3	TRBD2	TRBV30	CAWSVRDYNTQYF	TGTGCCTGGAGTGTAAGGGACTACAATACGCAGTATTTT
-	TRBJ2-1	-	TRBV4-1	CASSQGGPPNEQFF	TGCGCCAGCAGCCAAGGTGGGCCACCCAATGAGCAGTTCTTC
-	TRBJ2-3	TRBD2	TRBV27	CASSLSRGGPDTQYF	TGTGCCAGCAGTTTATCCCGGGGGGGCCCAGATACGCAGTATTTT
-	TRBJ1-2	-	TRBV7-9	CASSLGANYGYTF	TGTGCCAGCAGCCTCGGGGCTAACTATGGCTACACCTTC
-	TRBJ1-1	-	TRBV5-8	CASSLALELVNTEAFF	TGTGCCAGCAGCTTGGCCTTGGAACTAGTGAACACTGAAGCTTTCTTT
once	TRBJ2-3	TRBD2	TRBV6-4	CASSDGTSGATDTQYF	TGTGCCAGCAGTGACGGTACTAGCGGGGCCACAGATACGCAGTATTTT
-	TRBJ2-1	TRBD2	TRBV19	CASSIVWGGHNEQFF	TGTGCCAGTAGTATAGTGTGGGGGGGACACAATGAGCAGTTCTTC
-	TRBJ1-1	TRBD1	TRBV27	CASSPGQGRTEAFF	TGTGCCAGCAGTCCCGGACAGGGTAGGACTGAAGCTTTCTTT
-	TRBJ1-5	-	TRBV11-1	CASSLTPDQPQHF	TGTGCCAGCAGCTTAACTCCGGATCAGCCCCAGCATTTT
-	TRBJ2-1	-	TRBV10-3	CAITGGQGIGEQFF	TGTGCCATCACCGGAGGGCAGGGTATCGGTGAGCAGTTCTTC
-	TRBJ2-2	TRBD2	TRBV7-2	CASSTGLAGANTGELFF	TGTGCCAGCAGCACCGGACTAGCGGGGGCGAACACCGGGGAGCTGTTTTTT
-	TRBJ2-7	-	TRBV27	CASRVRGTYEQYF	TGTGCCAGCAGAGTGAGGGGGACCTACGAGCAGTACTTC
-	TRBJ1-1	-	TRBV15	CATSRDKAGVRLVNTEAFF	TGTGCCACCAGCAGAGATAAGGCGGGGGTGAGGCTGGTGAACACTGAAGCTTTCTTT
once	TRBJ2-5	TRBD1	TRBV30	CAWSPGTGSQETQYF	TGTGCCTGGAGTCCCGGGACAGGTTCCCAAGAGACCCAGTACTTC
few	TRBJ2-3	TRBD2	TRBV15	CATSRASGGSDTQYF	TGTGCCACCAGCAGAGCTAGCGGGGGGTCTGATACGCAGTATTTT
-	TRBJ2-7	-	TRBV5-4	CASSTRQAREQYF	TGTGCCAGCAGCACCAGACAGGCTCGCGAGCAGTACTTC
-	TRBJ2-3	TRBD2	TRBV11-3	CASSFERLAGIRTDTQYF	TGTGCCAGCAGCTTTGAACGACTAGCGGGGATCCGCACAGATACGCAGTATTTT
-	TRBJ2-2	TRBD1	TRBV27	CASSSGQPGELFF	TGTGCCAGCAGTTCGGGACAGCCCGGGGAGCTGTTTTTT
-	TRBJ1-1	-	TRBV4-3	CASSQSGGGTEAFF	TGCGCCAGCAGCCAATCTGGAGGTGGTACTGAAGCTTTCTTT
-	TRBJ1-5	-	TRBV7-9	CASSLVGHDLPQHF	TGTGCCAGCAGCTTAGTCGGACATGACTTACCCCAGCATTTT
-	TRBJ2-7	TRBD1	TRBV7-2	CASSFGQGSYEQYF	TGTGCCAGCAGCTTCGGACAGGGATCCTACGAGCAGTACTTC
-	TRBJ1-1	-	TRBV6-6	CASSYPEQNTEAFF	TGTGCCAGCAGTTACCCCGAACAAAACACTGAAGCTTTCTTT
-	TRBJ1-1	-	TRBV5-5	CASSKGTEAFF	TGTGCCAGCAGCAAGGGGACTGAAGCTTTCTTT
-	TRBJ2-7	TRBD2	TRBV12-5	CASGLVLGTSVKSYEQYF	TGTGCTAGTGGTTTGGTACTAGGGACTAGCGTGAAGTCCTACGAGCAGTACTTC
-	TRBJ2-6	TRBD1	TRBV7-8	CASSLLTGTGTSGANVLTF	TGTGCCAGCAGCTTACTAACCGGGACAGGGACCTCTGGGGCCAACGTCCTGACTTTC
-	TRBJ1-1	-	TRBV19	CASNIGGTTEAFF	TGTGCCAGTAACATCGGGGGGACCACTGAAGCTTTCTTT
-	TRBJ2-1	TRBD1	TRBV5-6	CASSPGTGVGREQFF	TGTGCCAGCAGCCCCGGGACAGGGGTCGGGAGGGAGCAGTTCTTC